This TCR beta chain stems from a study of cytomegalovirus exposure and HLA in healthy donors. Every donor was a healthy person donating bone marrow. Points from the study as a whole: The authors later found TCR association rates varying by HLA locus, with DRB1 most and HLA-C fewest. As a later analysis showed, several of the most significant clusters appeared to be linked to common viral pathogens.

With respect to this clone: Its specificity is unknown.

The PCR employed 60 Vbeta primers together with 13 Jbeta primers. Assay: immunoSEQ multiplex PCR; the TCRdb copy retains only in-frame clones and omits some. The sample lists 130,000 or so clones, about 8% occurring once. Looked up from germline, CDR1 is LNHDA and CDR2 is SQIVND (reference sequence). The CDR3 is 13 amino acids. The J segment lost 14 bases and the V segment lost 5 bases, leaving 9 bases of the junction unmatched. Specimen: PBMCs. This chain connects TRBV19 to TRBJ1-4; TRBD1 agrees at 9 bases. The sequence was collected from a woman aged 40 to 50 in good health and CMV-seropositive. CDR3 DNA: TGTGCCAGTAGTCCGGGACAGGGAATTTTCCTGTTTTTT. It is translated as CASSPGQGIFLFF.